The rows below give T cell receptor beta chains drawn from one sample of a study of CD8+CD57+ T cells in acquired aplastic anemia. TCRdb reprocessed the reads via MiXCR and lists one record per CDR3 protein. The sample contains approximately 150,000 distinct CDR3 sequences, 65% to 75% of which appear only once. Input material: sorted CD4+, CD8+, or CD8+CD57+ T cells (not recorded which) from PBMCs. These TCRs come from a human donor with aplastic anemia. Each CDR3 is given without its conserved first and last residue. The order of the fields is V gene, J gene, clone size, CDR3 length, CDR3 protein. Not all rows give a size; the values are once, few, many and, for expanded clones, a class.

>TRBV6-4|TRBJ2-7|NA|16
ASSASTQAGEPSYEQY
>TRBV10-2|TRBJ2-3|once|11
ASSLDGANTQY
>TRBV4-1|TRBJ2-2|NA|12
ASSQDDQYGELF
>TRBV7-2|TRBJ2-7|NA|12
ASSPWAGPYEQY
>TRBV5-1|TRBJ1-6|NA|11
ASSLAGDSPLH
>TRBV5-1|TRBJ2-6|NA|13
ASSYRTAGANVLT
>TRBV25-1|TRBJ1-2|NA|12
ASSDTGTFYGYT
>TRBV25-1|TRBJ2-1|NA|14
ASSEYLAGATNEQF
>TRBV25-1|TRBJ2-1|NA|13
ASSDPSDGNNEQF
>TRBV6-4|TRBJ2-1|NA|18
ASSDSIGENGRDSYNEQF
>TRBV7-2|TRBJ2-7|NA|15
ASSRDGGRLSYCEQY
>TRBV20-1|TRBJ1-5|NA|11
SARDPMVSGAY
>TRBV6-6|TRBJ1-4|NA|13
ASSYVRGMNEKLF
>TRBV20-1|TRBJ1-6|NA|13
SAPVGINYNSPLH
>TRBV20-1|TRBJ1-1|NA|11
SARTPENTEAF
>TRBV6-1|TRBJ2-1|many|12
ASSGQGEYNEQF
>TRBV25-1|TRBJ2-7|NA|12
ASSGGQGSSEQY